This TCR beta chain was retrieved from a study of identical twins. Study-wide results and caveats: Out-of-frame sharing of TCR alpha in monozygotic twins was underestimated by models. Twin-shared out-of-frame alpha sequences showed excess low generation probability. The authors noted that invariant MAIT and iNKT cells could partly confound zero-insertion analyses.

Concerning this clonotype itself: Antigen: not known.

A universal primer binding site was introduced by template switching. The final cDNA contained unique molecular identifiers. TCRdb used MiXCR to reprocess the 5' RACE reads, holding one entry per CDR3 protein. The sample yields 1.5 million to 2 million distinct CDR3 sequences, roughly a third seen once. The clonotype was recovered from a newborn girl in good health. Material: cord blood.

The CDR3 loop reads CASSLSVTSGRGDEQFF. CDR3 nucleotides: TGTGCCAGCAGTTTATCCGTCACTAGCGGGAGGGGCGATGAGCAGTTCTTC. The rearrangement joins TRBV27 to TRBJ2-1, with 13 bases aligning to TRBD2. The CDR3 is made up of 17 amino acids. Germline V lookup: CDR1 MNHEY, CDR2 SMNVEV (reference sequence). Germline trimming cut 0 bases from V and 8 bases from J; bases unmatched to any gene: 7.